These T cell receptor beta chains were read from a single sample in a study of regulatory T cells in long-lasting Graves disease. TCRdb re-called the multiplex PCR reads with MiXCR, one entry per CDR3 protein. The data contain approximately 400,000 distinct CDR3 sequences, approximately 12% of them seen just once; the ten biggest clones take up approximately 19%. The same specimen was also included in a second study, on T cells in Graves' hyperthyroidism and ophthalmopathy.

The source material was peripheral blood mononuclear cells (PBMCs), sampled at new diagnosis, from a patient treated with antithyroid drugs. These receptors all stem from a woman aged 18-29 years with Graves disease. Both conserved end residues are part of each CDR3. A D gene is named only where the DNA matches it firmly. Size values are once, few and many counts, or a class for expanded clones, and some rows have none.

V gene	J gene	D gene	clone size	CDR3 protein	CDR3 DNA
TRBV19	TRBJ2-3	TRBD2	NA	CASSMVRFRTSGTDTQYF	TGTGCCAGTAGTATGGTTCGGTTCAGGACTAGCGGAACAGATACGCAGTATTTT
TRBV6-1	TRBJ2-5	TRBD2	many	CASILSAGVETQYF	TGTGCCAGCATCTTGTCGGCGGGGGTGGAGACCCAGTACTTC
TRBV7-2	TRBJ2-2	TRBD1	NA	CASSLDRVNLNTGELFF	TGTGCCAGCAGCCTGGACAGGGTTAACTTAAACACCGGGGAGCTGTTTTTT
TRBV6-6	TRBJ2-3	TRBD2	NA	CASSYSAGLAADTQYF	TGTGCCAGCAGTTACTCGGCGGGACTAGCGGCTGATACGCAGTATTTT
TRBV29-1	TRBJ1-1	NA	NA	CSVHMTGFGTEAFF	TGCAGCGTTCATATGACAGGTTTTGGGACTGAAGCTTTCTTT
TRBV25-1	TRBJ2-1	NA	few	CASSESGRGTSSYNEQFF	TGTGCCAGCAGTGAATCCGGAAGGGGAACCAGCTCCTACAATGAGCAGTTCTTC
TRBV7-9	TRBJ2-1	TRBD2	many	CASSLVEGGRAFYNEQFF	TGTGCCAGCAGCTTAGTAGAGGGCGGGAGAGCGTTTTACAATGAGCAGTTCTTC
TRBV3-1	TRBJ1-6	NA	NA	CASSHTFGRTKGSPLHF	TGTGCCAGCAGCCATACCTTTGGACGGACGAAAGGTTCACCCCTCCACTTT
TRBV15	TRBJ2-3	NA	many	CATSRDDPSTDTQYF	TGTGCCACCAGCAGAGATGACCCCTCCACAGATACGCAGTATTTT
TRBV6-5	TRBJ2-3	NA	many	CASSYAAHTDTQYF	TGTGCCAGCAGTTACGCGGCCCACACAGATACGCAGTATTTT
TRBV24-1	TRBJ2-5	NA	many	CATGNNRRSETQYF	TGTGCCACCGGGAATAACCGCCGGTCAGAGACCCAGTACTTC
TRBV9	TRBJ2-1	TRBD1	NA	CASSLLRGQGAYNEQFF	TGTGCCAGCAGCCTTCTCCGGGGACAGGGGGCCTACAATGAGCAGTTCTTC
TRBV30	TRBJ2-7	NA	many	CAWSPTPPRPTYEQYF	TGTGCCTGGAGTCCGACACCTCCGAGACCGACATACGAGCAGTACTTC
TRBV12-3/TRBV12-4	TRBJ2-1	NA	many	CASSPPLDIYNEQFF	TGTGCCAGCAGTCCCCCTTTGGACATCTACAATGAGCAGTTCTTC
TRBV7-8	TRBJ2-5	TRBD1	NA	CASSSTGTGGYEETQYF	TGTGCCAGCAGCTCAACCGGGACAGGGGGCTACGAAGAGACCCAGTACTTC
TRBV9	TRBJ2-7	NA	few	CASRRSSYEQYF	TGTGCCAGCAGAAGAAGCTCCTACGAGCAGTACTTC